This TCR beta chain derives from a study of monozygotic twins with inflammatory bowel disease. Worth noting for this clonotype: Its antigen remains unknown.

This CDR3 has 14 residues. Notes on the study in general: Reduced clonotype sharing with other individuals was observed in IBD patients relative to healthy twins, especially with disease activity.

TCRdb reprocessed the 5' RACE reads; each CDR3 protein has one entry and no DNA is given. Reported are some 190,000 distinct CDR3 sequences; the ten largest clones contain under 8.5%. Sequenced input: blood. The source is a human donor with ulcerative colitis or Crohn's disease, or a healthy co-twin of an affected twin (not recorded which). This chain connects TRBV12-3 or TRBV12-4 to TRBJ1-5; the TCRdb D gene call, TRBD1, has no DNA to confirm it. The CDR3 reads CASSSDREDQPQHF.